Below, 3 T cell receptor beta chains from the same sample are listed, as sequenced in a study of control samples from healthy donors and cancer patients. Method: immunoSEQ multiplex PCR; TCRdb's copy keeps in-frame clones and lacks some. Of 110,000 or so clones detected, 80% to 90% appear once; the ten largest clones hold 9.5% to 13%. The sample taken for sequencing was blood. These receptors came from a man younger than 40 in good health.

The rearrangement uses TRBV30 and TRBJ1-3; possibly TRBD1 for D (5 bases). The CDR3 is 13 amino acids. V was cut by 8 bases and J by 0 bases, with 11 bases left in between. Germline V CDR1 and CDR2: GTSNPN, SVGIG (reference sequence). The CDR3 coding sequence is TGTGCCGGGGGAGGCCTCTCTGGAAACACCATATATTTT. It translates to CAGGGLSGNTIYF.

This rearrangement joins TRBV19 to TRBJ1-1, with a possible D match to TRBD1 (5 bases). Trimming left V 0 bases short and J 3 bases short, with 20 bases between. Germline V gene sequence: CDR1 LNHDA, CDR2 SQIVND (reference sequence). The CDR3 is 18 residues long. As DNA, the CDR3 is TGTGCCAGTAGTATAGATGGTGGGGCCCTCGAGAAGGACACTGAAGCTTTCTTT. The encoded protein is CASSIDGGALEKDTEAFF.

The chain combines TRBV14 with TRBJ1-3; D remains ambiguous. Germline V gene sequence: CDR1 SGHDN, CDR2 FVKESK. The length of the CDR3 is 15 residues. With 2 bases removed from V and 4 bases from J, the gap between germline ends came to 12 bases. This chain's CDR3 is CASSQLGSAGNTIYF. The CDR3 region has the DNA TGTGCCAGCAGCCAACTGGGTTCGGCCGGAAACACCATATATTTT.